This T cell receptor beta chain comes out of a study of response to subunit inactivated influenza vaccine. The CDR3 is 14 amino acids. Trimming cost V 2 bases and J 2 bases, with 9 bases left between them. The V gene's germline CDR1 is SGHTA and CDR2 FQGTGA. TCRdb used MiXCR to reprocess the RT-PCR reads, holding one entry per CDR3 protein. The sample records 550,000 to 800,000 distinct CDR3 sequences, around 14% being singletons. Of note for this clonotype: No antigen is known for it.

Study outcomes and limitations: There was a suggestion from the authors that each seasonal influenza vaccination recruits few new T cells.

This clonotype was obtained from a middle-aged man who received an inactivated influenza vaccine. The specimen was PBMCs from blood, collected 14 to 15 days before vaccination. This chain connects TRBV7-3 to TRBJ2-5; D ambiguous. CDR3 in amino acids: CASSLSATQETQYF. DNA of the CDR3: TGTGCCAGCAGCTTATCCGCCACTCAAGAGACCCAGTACTTC. Drawing the rest from reference TRBV7-3 and TRBJ2-5, the complete variable domain is GAGVSQTPSNKVTEKGKYVELRCDPISGHTALYWYRQSLGQGPEFLIYFQGTGAADDSGLPNDRFFAVRPEGSVSTLKIQRTERGDSAVYLCASSLSATQETQYFGPGTRLLVL.